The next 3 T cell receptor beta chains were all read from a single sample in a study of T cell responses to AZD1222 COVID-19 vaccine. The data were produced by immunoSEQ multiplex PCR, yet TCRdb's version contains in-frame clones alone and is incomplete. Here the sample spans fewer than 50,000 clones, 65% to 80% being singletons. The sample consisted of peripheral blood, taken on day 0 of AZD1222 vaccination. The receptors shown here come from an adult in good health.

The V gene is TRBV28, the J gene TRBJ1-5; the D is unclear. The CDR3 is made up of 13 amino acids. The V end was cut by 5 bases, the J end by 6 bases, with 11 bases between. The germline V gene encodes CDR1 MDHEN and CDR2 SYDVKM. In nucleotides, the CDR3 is TGTGCCAGCAGTGACTTCATGGCTCAGCCCCAGCATTTT. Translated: CASSDFMAQPQHF.

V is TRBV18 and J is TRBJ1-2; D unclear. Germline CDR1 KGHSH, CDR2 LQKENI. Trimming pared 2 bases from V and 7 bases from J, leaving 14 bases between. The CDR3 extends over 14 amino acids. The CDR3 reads CASSPSSQMGGYTF. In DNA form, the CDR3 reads TGTGCCAGCTCACCAAGTAGCCAGATGGGTGGCTACACCTTC. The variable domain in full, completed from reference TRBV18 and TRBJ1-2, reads NAGVMQNPRHLVRRRGQEARLRCSPMKGHSHVYWYRQLPEEGLKFMVYLQKENIIDESGMPKERFSAEFPKEGPSILRIQQVVRGDSAAYFCASSPSSQMGGYTFGSGTRLTVV.

In DNA form, the CDR3 reads TGTGCCAGCAGCACACAGACAGGGACCTATTCACCCCTCCACTTT. This gives the protein CASSTQTGTYSPLHF. The rearrangement uses TRBV5-4 and TRBJ1-6; 7 bases agree with TRBD1. From germline, CDR1 is SGHNT and CDR2 YYREEE (reference sequence). This CDR3 comprises 15 residues. Trimming cost V 4 bases and J 8 bases; bases outside gene matches: 9.